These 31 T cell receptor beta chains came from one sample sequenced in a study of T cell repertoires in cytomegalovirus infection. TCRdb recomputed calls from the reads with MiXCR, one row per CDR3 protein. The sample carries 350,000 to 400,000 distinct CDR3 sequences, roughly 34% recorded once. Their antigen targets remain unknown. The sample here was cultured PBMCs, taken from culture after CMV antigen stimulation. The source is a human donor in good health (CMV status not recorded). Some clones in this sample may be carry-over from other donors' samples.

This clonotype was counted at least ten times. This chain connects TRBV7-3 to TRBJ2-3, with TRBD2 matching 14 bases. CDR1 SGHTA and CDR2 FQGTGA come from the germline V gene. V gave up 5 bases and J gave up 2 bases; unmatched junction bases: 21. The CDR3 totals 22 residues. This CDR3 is CASSPRRLGLAGDRTYTDTQYF. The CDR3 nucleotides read TGTGCCAGCAGCCCCCGAAGACTGGGACTAGCGGGGGACAGAACCTACACAGATACGCAGTATTTT.

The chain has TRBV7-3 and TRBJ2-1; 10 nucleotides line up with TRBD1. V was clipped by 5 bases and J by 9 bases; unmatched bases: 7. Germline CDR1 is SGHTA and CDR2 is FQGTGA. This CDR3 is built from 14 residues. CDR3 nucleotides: TGTGCCAGCAGCCGACAGGACAGGGGGAGTGAGCAGTTCTTC. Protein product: CASSRQDRGSEQFF.

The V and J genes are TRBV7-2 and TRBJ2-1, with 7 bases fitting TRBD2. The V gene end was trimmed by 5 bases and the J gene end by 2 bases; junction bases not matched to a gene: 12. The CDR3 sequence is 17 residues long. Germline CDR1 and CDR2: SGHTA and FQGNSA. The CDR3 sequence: CASSSSPRGVTYNEQFF. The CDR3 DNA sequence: TGTGCCAGCAGCAGTAGCCCCCGGGGGGTCACCTACAATGAGCAGTTCTTC. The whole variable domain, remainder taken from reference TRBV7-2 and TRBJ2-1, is GAGVSQSPSNKVTEKGKDVELRCDPISGHTALYWYRQSLGQGLEFLIYFQGNSAPDKSGLPSDRFSAERTGGSVSTLTIQRTQQEDSAVYLCASSSSPRGVTYNEQFFGPGTRLTVL.

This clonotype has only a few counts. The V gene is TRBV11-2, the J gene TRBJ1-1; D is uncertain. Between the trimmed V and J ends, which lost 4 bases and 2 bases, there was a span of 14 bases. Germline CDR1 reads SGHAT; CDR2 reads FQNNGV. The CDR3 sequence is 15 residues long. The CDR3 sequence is CASSSLSGSNTEAFF. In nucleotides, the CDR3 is TGTGCCAGCAGCTCCCTATCAGGTTCAAACACTGAAGCTTTCTTT.

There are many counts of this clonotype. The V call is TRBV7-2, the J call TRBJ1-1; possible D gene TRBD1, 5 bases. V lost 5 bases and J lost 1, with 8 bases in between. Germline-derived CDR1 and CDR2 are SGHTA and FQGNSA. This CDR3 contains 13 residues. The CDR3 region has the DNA TGTGCCAGCAGCACACAGGAGAACACTGAAGCTTTCTTT. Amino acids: CASSTQENTEAFF.

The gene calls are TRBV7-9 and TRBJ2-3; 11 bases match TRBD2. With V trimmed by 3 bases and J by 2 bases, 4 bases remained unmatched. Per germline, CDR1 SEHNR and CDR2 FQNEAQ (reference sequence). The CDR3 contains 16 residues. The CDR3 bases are TGTGCCAGCAGCTTTGGACTAGCGGGTTTCACAGATACGCAGTATTTT. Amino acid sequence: CASSFGLAGFTDTQYF.

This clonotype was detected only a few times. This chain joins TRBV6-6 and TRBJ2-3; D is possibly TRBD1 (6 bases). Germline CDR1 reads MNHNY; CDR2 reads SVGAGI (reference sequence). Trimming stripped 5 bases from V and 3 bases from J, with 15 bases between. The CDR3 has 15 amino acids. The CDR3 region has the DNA TGTGCCAGCAGTCAGCGACAGGCCGAGACAGATACGCAGTATTTT. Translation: CASSQRQAETDTQYF.

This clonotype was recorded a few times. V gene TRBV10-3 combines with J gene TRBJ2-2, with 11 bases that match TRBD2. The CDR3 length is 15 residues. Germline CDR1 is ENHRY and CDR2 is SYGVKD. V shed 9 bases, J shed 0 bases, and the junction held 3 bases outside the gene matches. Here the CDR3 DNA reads TGTGCCATTGGACTAGCGGGTACGAACACCGGGGAGCTGTTTTTT. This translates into CAIGLAGTNTGELFF.

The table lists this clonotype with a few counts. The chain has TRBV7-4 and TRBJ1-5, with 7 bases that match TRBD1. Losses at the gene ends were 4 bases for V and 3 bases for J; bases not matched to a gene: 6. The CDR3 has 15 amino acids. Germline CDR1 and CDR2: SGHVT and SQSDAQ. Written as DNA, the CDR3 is TGTGCCAGCAGCTCCCAGGGGGGGGTCAATCAGCCCCAGCATTTT. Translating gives CASSSQGGVNQPQHF.

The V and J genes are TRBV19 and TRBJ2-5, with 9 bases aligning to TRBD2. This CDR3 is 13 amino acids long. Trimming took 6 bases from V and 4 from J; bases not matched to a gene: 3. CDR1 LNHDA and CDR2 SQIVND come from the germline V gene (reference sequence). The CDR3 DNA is TGTGCCAGTAGGTCTAGCGGGATAGAGACCCAGTACTTC. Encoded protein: CASRSSGIETQYF.

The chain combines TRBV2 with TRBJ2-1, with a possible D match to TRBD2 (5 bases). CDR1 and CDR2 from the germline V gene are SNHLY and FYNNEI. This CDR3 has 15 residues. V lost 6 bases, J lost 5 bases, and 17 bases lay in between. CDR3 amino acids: CASSPTRAPNNEQFF. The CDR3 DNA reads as TGTGCCAGCAGCCCCACTAGGGCCCCCAACAATGAGCAGTTCTTC.

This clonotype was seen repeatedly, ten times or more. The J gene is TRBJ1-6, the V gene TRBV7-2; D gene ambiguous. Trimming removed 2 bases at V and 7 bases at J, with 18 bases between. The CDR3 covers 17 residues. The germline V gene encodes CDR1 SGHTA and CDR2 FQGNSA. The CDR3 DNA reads TGTGCCAGCAGCTTATTTAGAGGTCAAATCGGGAATTCACCCCTCCACTTT. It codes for CASSLFRGQIGNSPLHF.

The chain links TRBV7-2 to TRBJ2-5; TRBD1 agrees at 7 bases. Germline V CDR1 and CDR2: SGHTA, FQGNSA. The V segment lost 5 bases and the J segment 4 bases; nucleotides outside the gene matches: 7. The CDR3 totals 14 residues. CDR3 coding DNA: TGTGCCAGCAGCGGGGTTTACAGGGGAGAGACCCAGTACTTC. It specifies CASSGVYRGETQYF. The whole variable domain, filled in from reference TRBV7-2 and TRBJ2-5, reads GAGVSQSPSNKVTEKGKDVELRCDPISGHTALYWYRQSLGQGLEFLIYFQGNSAPDKSGLPSDRFSAERTGGSVSTLTIQRTQQEDSAVYLCASSGVYRGETQYFGPGTRLLVL.

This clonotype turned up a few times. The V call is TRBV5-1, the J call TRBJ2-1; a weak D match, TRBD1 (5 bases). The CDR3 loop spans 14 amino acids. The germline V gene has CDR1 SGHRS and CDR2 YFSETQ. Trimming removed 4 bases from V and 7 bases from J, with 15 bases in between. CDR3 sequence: CASSLRTTENEQFF. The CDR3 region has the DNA TGCGCCAGCAGCCTTCGGACAACCGAAAATGAGCAGTTCTTC.

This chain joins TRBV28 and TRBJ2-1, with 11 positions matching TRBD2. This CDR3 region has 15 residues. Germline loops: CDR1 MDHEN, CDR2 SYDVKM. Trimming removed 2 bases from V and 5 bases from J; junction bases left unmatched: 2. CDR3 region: CASSLLGLADNEQFF. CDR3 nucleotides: TGTGCCAGCAGTTTACTGGGACTAGCGGACAATGAGCAGTTCTTC.

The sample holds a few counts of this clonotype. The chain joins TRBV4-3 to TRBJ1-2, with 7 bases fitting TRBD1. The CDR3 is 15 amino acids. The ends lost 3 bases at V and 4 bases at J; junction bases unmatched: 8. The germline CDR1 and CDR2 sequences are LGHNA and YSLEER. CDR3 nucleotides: TGCGCCAGCAGCCACCAAAGACAGGGTCCCTATGGCTACACCTTC. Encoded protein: CASSHQRQGPYGYTF.

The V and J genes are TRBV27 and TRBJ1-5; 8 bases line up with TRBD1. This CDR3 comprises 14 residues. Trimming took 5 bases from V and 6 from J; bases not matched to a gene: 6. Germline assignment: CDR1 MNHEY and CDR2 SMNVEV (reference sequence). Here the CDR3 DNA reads TGTGCCAGCAGTGCAGGGGGCGTCAGTCAGCCCCAGCATTTT. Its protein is CASSAGGVSQPQHF.

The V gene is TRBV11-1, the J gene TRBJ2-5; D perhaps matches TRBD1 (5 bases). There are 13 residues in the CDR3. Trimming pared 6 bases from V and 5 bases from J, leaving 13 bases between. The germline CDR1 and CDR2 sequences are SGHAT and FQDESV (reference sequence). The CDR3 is CASSLNRHETQYF. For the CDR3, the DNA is TGTGCCAGCAGTCTAAACAGGCATGAGACCCAGTACTTC.

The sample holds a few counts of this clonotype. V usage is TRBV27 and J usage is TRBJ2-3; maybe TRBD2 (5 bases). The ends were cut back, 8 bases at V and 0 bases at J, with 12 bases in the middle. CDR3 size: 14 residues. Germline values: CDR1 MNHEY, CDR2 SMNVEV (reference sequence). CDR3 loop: CASLLLGSTDTQYF. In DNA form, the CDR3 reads TGTGCCAGCCTTCTACTAGGAAGCACAGATACGCAGTATTTT.

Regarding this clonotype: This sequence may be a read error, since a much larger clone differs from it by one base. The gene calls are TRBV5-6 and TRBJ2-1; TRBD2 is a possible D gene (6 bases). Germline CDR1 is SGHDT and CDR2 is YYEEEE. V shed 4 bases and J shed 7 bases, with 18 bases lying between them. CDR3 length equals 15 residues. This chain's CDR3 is CASSPTRRFGNEQFF. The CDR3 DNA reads TGTGCCAGCAGCCCGACTAGAAGATTTGGTAATGAGCAGTTCTTC.

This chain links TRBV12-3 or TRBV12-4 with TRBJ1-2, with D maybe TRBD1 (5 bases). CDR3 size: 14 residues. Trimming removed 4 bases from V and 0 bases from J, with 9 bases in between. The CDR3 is CASSSTVSNYGYTF. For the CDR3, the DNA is TGTGCCAGCAGTTCGACAGTTTCTAACTATGGCTACACCTTC.

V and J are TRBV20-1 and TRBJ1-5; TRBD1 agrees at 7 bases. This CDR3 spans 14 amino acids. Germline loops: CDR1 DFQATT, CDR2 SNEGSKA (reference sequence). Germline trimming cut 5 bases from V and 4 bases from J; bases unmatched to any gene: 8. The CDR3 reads CSAEGQRKNQPQHF. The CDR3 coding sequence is TGCAGTGCTGAGGGACAGAGGAAGAATCAGCCCCAGCATTTT.

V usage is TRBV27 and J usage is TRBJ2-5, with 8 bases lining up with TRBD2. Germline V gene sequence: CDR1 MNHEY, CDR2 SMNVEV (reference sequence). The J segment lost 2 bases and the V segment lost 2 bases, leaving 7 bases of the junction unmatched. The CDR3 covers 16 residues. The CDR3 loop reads CASSLTPSGPQETQYF. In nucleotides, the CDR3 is TGTGCCAGCAGTTTAACCCCTAGCGGGCCTCAAGAGACCCAGTACTTC.

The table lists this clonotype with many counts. The CDR3 nucleotides read TGTGCCAGCAGCAAGCCGGGACTAGCAACAGATACGCAGTATTTT. Protein: CASSKPGLATDTQYF. This chain connects TRBV7-2 to TRBJ2-3, with 9 bases fitting TRBD2. Germline CDR1 is SGHTA and CDR2 is FQGNSA. The junction had 6 bases not matched to a gene; V was cut back by 5 bases and J by 3 bases. The CDR3 spans 15 residues.

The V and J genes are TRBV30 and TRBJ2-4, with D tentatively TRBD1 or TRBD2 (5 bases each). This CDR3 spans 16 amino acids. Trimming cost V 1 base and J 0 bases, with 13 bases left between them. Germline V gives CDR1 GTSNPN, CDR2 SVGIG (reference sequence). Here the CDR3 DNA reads TGTGCCTGGAGTGATGGGGGAGTCCTAGCCAAAAACATTCAGTACTTC. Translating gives CAWSDGGVLAKNIQYF.

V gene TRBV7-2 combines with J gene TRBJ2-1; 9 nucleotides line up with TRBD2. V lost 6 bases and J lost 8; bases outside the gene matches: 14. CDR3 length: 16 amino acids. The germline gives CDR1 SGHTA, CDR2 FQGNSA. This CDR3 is CASSRSGSWVIDEQFF. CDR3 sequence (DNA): TGTGCCAGCAGTCGTAGCGGGAGTTGGGTGATAGATGAGCAGTTCTTC.

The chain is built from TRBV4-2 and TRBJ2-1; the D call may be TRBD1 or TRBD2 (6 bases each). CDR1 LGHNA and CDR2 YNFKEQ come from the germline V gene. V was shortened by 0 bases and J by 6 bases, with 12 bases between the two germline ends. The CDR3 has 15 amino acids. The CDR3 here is CASSQERGLPNEQFF. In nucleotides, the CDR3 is TGTGCCAGCAGCCAAGAACGGGGGCTGCCCAATGAGCAGTTCTTC.

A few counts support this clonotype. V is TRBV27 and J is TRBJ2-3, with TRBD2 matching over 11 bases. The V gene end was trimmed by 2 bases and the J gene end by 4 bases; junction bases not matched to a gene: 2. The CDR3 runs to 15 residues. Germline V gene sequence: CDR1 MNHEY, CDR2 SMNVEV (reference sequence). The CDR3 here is CASSLISGRADTQYF. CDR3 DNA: TGTGCCAGCAGTTTAATTAGCGGGAGGGCAGATACGCAGTATTTT.

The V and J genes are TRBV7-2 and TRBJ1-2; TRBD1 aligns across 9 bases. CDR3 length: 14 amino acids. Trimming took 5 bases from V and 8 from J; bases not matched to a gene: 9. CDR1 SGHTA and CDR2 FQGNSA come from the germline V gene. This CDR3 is CASSAGTGYGGYTF. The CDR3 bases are TGTGCCAGCAGCGCCGGGACAGGGTACGGGGGCTACACCTTC.

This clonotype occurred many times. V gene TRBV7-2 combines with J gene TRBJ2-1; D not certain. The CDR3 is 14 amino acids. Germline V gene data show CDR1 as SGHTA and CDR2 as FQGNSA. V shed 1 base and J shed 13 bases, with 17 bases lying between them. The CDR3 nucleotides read TGTGCCAGCAGCTTAGTAGGCCGACACCCTGAACAGTTCTTC. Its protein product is CASSLVGRHPEQFF.

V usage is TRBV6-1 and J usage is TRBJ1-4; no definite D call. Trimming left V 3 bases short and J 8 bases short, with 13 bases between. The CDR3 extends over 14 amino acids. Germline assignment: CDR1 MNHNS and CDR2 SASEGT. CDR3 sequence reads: CASSEAHLREKLFF. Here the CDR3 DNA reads TGTGCCAGCAGTGAGGCACACTTGAGGGAAAAACTGTTTTTT.